This T cell receptor (beta chain) appears in the sequencing data of a study of vaccination effects on CD4 cells after COVID-19. TCRdb's table, derived via immunoSEQ multiplex PCR, lists solely in-frame clones and lacks some. The data show roughly 30,000 clones, with 55% to 75% seen just once and roughly 9% held by the top ten. Concerning this clone: Its target is unknown.

Within the ViraFEST assay, antigen-specific CD4+ T cells underwent expansion with viral peptide pools prior to sequencing. Researchers isolated CD4+ T cells once less than twelve days of culture had elapsed. Vaccine administered to participants consisted of two doses of either BNT162b2 or mRNA-1273. The source of this sequence is a human donor who received a COVID-19 vaccine. This sample comprised CD4+ T cells from PBMCs cultured with HCoV-NL63 spike peptides, obtained after COVID-19 vaccination.

CDR3 sequence reads: CASSHPGGQPEQFF. CDR3 in DNA: TGCGCCAGCAGCCACCCCGGCGGACAGCCTGAGCAGTTCTTC. The chain links TRBV4-1 to TRBJ2-1, with a tentative D call TRBD1 (6 bases). This CDR3 spans 14 amino acids. Looked up from germline, CDR1 is MGHRA and CDR2 is YSYEKL. Trimming removed 3 bases from V and 9 bases from J, with 15 bases in between.